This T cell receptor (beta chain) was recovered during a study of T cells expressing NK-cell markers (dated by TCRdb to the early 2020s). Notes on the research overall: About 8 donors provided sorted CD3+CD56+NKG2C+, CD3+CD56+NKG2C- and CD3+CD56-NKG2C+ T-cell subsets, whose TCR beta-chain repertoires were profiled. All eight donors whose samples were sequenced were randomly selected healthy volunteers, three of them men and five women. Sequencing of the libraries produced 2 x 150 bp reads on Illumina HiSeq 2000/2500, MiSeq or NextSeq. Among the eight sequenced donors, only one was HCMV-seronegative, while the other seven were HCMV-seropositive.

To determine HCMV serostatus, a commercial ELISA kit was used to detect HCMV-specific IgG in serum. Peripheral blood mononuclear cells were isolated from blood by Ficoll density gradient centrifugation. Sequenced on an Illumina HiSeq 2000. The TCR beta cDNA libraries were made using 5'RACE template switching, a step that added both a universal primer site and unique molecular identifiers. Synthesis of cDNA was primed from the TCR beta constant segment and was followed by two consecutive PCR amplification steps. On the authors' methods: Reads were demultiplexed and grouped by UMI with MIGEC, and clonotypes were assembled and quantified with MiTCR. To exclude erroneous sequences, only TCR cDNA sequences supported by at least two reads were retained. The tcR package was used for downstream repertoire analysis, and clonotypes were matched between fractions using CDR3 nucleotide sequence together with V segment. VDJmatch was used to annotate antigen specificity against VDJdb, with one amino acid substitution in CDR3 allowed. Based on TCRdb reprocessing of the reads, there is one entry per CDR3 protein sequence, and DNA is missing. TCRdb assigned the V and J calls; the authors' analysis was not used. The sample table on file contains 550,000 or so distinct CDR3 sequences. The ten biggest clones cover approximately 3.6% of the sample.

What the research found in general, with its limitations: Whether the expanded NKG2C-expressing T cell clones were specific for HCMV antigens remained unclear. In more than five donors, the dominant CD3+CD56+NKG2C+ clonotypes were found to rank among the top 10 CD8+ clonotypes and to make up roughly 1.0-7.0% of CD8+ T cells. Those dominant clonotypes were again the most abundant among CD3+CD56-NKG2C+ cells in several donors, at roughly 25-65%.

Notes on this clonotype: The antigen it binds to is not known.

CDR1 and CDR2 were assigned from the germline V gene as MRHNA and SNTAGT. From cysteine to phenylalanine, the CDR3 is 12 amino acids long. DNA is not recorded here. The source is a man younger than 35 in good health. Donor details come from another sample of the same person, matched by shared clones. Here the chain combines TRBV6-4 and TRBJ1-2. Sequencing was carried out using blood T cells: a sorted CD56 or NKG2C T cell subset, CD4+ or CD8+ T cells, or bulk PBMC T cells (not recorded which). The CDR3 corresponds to CASRGQSRGYTF.